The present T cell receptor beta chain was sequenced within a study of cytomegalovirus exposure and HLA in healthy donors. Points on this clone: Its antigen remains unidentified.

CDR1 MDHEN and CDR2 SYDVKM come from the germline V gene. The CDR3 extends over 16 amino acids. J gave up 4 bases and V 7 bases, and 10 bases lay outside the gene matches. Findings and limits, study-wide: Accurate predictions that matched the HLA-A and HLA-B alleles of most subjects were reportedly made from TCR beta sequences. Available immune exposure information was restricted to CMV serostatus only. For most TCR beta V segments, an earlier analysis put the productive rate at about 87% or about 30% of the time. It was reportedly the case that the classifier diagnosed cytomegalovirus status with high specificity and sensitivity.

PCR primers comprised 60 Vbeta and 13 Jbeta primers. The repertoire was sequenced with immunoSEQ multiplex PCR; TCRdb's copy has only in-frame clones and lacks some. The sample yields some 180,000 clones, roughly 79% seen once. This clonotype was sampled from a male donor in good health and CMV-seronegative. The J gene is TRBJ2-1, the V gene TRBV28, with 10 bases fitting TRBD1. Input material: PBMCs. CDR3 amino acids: CASKGQGTQRYNEQFF. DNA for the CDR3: TGTGCCAGCAAGGGACAGGGGACACAGCGGTACAATGAGCAGTTCTTC.